Presented here are 14 T cell receptor beta chains from one specimen sequenced in a study of response to subunit inactivated influenza vaccine. TCRdb re-analysed the RT-PCR reads in MiXCR, keeping a single row per CDR3 protein. The sample carries fewer than 700,000 distinct CDR3 sequences, around 13% recorded once. The sequenced sample was PBMCs from blood, obtained 40 to 50 days after vaccination. These receptors all come from a middle-aged man who received an inactivated influenza vaccine.

This clonotype was picked up many times. The chain combines TRBV10-1 with TRBJ2-5; 7 nucleotides align to TRBD2. V lost 2 bases and J lost 1; bases outside the gene matches: 10. Germline CDR1 reads WNHNN; CDR2 reads SYGVQD (reference sequence). The CDR3 loop spans 17 amino acids. DNA for the CDR3: TGCGCCAGCAGTGAGGGTAGGACGGGGGGTCTCCAAGAGACCCAGTACTTC. Translating gives CASSEGRTGGLQETQYF.

This clonotype was observed at least ten times. The chain has TRBV20-1 and TRBJ2-3, with 7 bases aligning to TRBD1. Germline loops: CDR1 DFQATT, CDR2 SNEGSKA (reference sequence). The ends lost 8 bases at V and 6 bases at J; junction bases unmatched: 8. The CDR3 runs to 12 residues. The DNA for the CDR3 is TGCAGTTCACCACAGGGGCGGGATACGCAGTATTTT. It yields the protein CSSPQGRDTQYF.

This chain connects TRBV20-1 to TRBJ2-1, with D maybe TRBD2 (5 bases). The CDR3 is 12 residues long. V was cut by 4 bases and J by 8 bases, with 12 bases left in between. Per germline, CDR1 DFQATT and CDR2 SNEGSKA (reference sequence). The CDR3 region is CSAIPSSDEQFF. As DNA, the CDR3 is TGCAGTGCTATCCCTAGCTCCGATGAGCAGTTCTTC.

This clonotype turned up a few times. This rearrangement joins TRBV11-1 to TRBJ2-2; unclear D gene. The CDR3 consists of 14 residues. CDR1 is SGHAT, CDR2 FQDESV, per germline (reference sequence). V was cut by 5 bases and J by 3 bases, with 10 bases left in between. The CDR3 loop reads CASSGRVYTGELFF. In nucleotides, the CDR3 is TGTGCCAGCAGCGGAAGGGTCTACACCGGGGAGCTGTTTTTT.

J is TRBJ2-1 and V is TRBV2, with 7 nucleotides matching TRBD1. This CDR3 comprises 14 residues. Germline V gene lookup returns CDR1 SNHLY and CDR2 FYNNEI. With V trimmed by 10 bases and J by 6 bases, 12 bases remained unmatched. The CDR3 region is CATAGTAIRNEQFF. The CDR3 DNA sequence: TGTGCCACCGCCGGGACAGCCATCCGCAATGAGCAGTTCTTC.

The V gene is TRBV12-3 or TRBV12-4, the J gene TRBJ2-3; TRBD1 matches at 9 bases. This CDR3 has 18 residues. V shed 3 bases and J 4 bases; nucleotides not matched to a gene: 14. CDR3 sequence: CASSFVQGARLEPDTQYF. DNA for the CDR3: TGTGCCAGCAGTTTTGTACAGGGGGCGCGGTTAGAACCAGATACGCAGTATTTT.

This rearrangement joins TRBV9 to TRBJ1-2, with no clear D. V lost 7 bases, J lost 2 bases, and 18 bases lay in between. Germline CDR1 and CDR2: SGDLS and YYNGEE. The CDR3 extends over 15 amino acids. DNA for the CDR3: TGTGCCAGCGGGTCCGGTGCCGGACCAAACTATGGCTACACCTTC. It encodes CASGSGAGPNYGYTF.

The J gene is TRBJ2-7, the V gene TRBV4-2, with TRBD2 matching over 13 bases. V dropped 2 bases and J dropped 4; count of bases not matched to a gene: 5. The CDR3 is 16 amino acids. Germline CDR1 LGHNA, CDR2 YNFKEQ. The CDR3 nucleotides are TGTGCCAGCAGCCAAACTAGCGGGGGGGCCTTATACGAGCAGTACTTC. Translation gives CASSQTSGGALYEQYF.

CDR3 loop: CATSRYGTANTEAFF. The CDR3, as DNA: TGTGCCACCAGCAGATACGGGACAGCGAACACTGAAGCTTTCTTT. The V call is TRBV15, the J call TRBJ1-1; 7 bases are a match to TRBD1. The CDR3 consists of 15 residues. The trim removed 2 bases at V and 1 base at J, leaving 4 bases unmatched. From germline, CDR1 is LNHNV and CDR2 YYDKDF (reference sequence).

V and J are TRBV20-1 and TRBJ2-1, with D uncertain. V was clipped by 2 bases and J by 6 bases, with 11 bases between them. CDR1 is DFQATT and CDR2 is SNEGSKA in the germline V gene (reference sequence). CDR3 length: 13 amino acids. CDR3 nucleotides: TGCAGTGCTAGATCACCGGTCGTCAATGAGCAGTTCTTC. Translation: CSARSPVVNEQFF.

There are many counts of this clonotype. The chain has TRBV12-3 or TRBV12-4 and TRBJ2-5, with D possibly matching TRBD2 (6 bases). There are 13 residues in the CDR3. The V end was cut by 6 bases, the J end by 7 bases, with 15 bases between. For the CDR3, the DNA is TGTGCCAGCAGGGGGGGATCCAAGGGGACCCAGTACTTC. Protein product: CASRGGSKGTQYF.

J is TRBJ2-7 and V is TRBV20-1; unclear D gene. Trimming removed 0 bases from V and 0 bases from J, with 6 bases in between. This CDR3 region has 13 residues. The V gene's germline CDR1 is DFQATT and CDR2 SNEGSKA (reference sequence). The CDR3 loop is CSARDRNSYEQYF. The CDR3 nucleotides are TGCAGTGCTAGAGATAGGAACTCCTACGAGCAGTACTTC.

The table lists this clonotype with a few counts. V usage is TRBV4-3 and J usage is TRBJ2-3, with TRBD2 matching 14 bases. The CDR3 has 16 amino acids. Germline CDR1 is LGHNA and CDR2 is YSLEER. Trimming removed 2 bases from V and 6 bases from J; junction bases left unmatched: 4. The CDR3: CASSQLGLAGADTQYF. In nucleotides, the CDR3 is TGCGCCAGCAGCCAATTGGGACTAGCGGGAGCGGATACGCAGTATTTT.

The sample holds a few counts of this clonotype. CDR3 residues: CASSGATSLRETQYF. CDR3 sequence (DNA): TGCGCCAGCAGCGGGGCGACTAGTCTCAGGGAGACCCAGTACTTC. This chain uses TRBV5-1 with TRBJ2-5, with D possibly being TRBD2 (6 bases). This CDR3 comprises 15 residues. Looked up from germline, CDR1 is SGHRS and CDR2 is YFSETQ. V was trimmed by 4 bases and J by 5 bases, leaving 18 bases between them.